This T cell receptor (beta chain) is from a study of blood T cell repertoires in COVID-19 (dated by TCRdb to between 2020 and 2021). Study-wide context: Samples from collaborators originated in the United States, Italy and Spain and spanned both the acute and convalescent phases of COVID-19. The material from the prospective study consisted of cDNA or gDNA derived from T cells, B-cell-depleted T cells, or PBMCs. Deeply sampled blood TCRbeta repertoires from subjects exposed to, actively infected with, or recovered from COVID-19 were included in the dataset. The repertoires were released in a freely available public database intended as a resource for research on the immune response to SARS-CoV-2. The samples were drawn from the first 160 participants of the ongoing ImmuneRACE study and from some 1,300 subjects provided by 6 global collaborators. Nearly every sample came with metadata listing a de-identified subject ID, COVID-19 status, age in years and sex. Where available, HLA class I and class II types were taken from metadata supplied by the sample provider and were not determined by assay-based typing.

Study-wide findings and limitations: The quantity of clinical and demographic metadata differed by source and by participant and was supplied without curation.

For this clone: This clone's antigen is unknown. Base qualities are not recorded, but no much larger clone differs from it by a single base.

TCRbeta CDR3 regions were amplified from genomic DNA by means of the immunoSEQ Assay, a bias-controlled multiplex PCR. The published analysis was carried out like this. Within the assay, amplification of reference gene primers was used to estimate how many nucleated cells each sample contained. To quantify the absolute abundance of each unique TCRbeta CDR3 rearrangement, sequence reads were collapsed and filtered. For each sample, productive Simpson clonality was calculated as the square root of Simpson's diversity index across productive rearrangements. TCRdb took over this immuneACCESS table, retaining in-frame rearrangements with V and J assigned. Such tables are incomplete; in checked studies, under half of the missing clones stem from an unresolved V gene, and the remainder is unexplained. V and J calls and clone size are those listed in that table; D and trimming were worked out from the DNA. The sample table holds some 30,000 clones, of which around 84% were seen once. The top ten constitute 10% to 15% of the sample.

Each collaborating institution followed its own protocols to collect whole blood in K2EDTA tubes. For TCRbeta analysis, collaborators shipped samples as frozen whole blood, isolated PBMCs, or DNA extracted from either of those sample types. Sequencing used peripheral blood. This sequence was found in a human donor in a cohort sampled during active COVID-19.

The bases read TGTGCCAGCAGGAGGATACGGGGAACACAGGGCAGCACAGATACGCAGTATTTT. This encodes CASRRIRGTQGSTDTQYF. Recombination linked TRBV7-9 to TRBJ2-3; matching of 6 bases hints at TRBD1 as the D gene. Deletion took 6 bases off V and 0 bases off J, with a span of 22 bases between the germline ends. The CDR3 starts with the cysteine, ends with the phenylalanine, and has 18 residues. Only the CDR3 DNA is retained, 54 bases long and in frame from the first base. CDR1 SEHNR and CDR2 FQNEAQ were looked up in the germline V gene (reference sequence).